The 4 T cell receptor beta chains below come from one sample, sequenced in a study. Each CDR3 protein is one row after TCRdb ran MiXCR on the 5' RACE reads. The sample includes some 62,000 distinct CDR3 sequences, about 20% of them seen just once. Specimen: memory CD4+ T cells sorted from a lymph node. Described subset: memory CD4+ T cells, CD4+CD45RO+CD25-. Every receptor here comes from a female donor with breast cancer.

This clonotype occurred a few times. Sequence at one end of the junction differs from germline and may be a read error. The chain is built from TRBV5-1 and TRBJ2-2; 9 positions agree with TRBD2. The germline V gene has CDR1 SGHRS and CDR2 YFSETQ. CDR3 length: 15 amino acids. CDR3 DNA: TGCGCCGGCAGCCCCCAACTAGCGGGTACCGGGGAGCTGTTTTTT. Amino acid sequence: CAGSPQLAGTGELFF.

The chain joins TRBV4-3 to TRBJ2-3; the D is unclear. Germline CDR1 LGHNA, CDR2 YSLEER. The CDR3 is 14 residues long. Deletions cut 0 bases from V and 5 bases from J, with 9 bases between. The CDR3 spells CASSQEFRQDTQYF. Here the CDR3 DNA reads TGCGCCAGCAGCCAAGAGTTCAGGCAAGATACGCAGTATTTT.

The table lists this clonotype with many counts. The chain recombines TRBV6-1 with TRBJ2-7; TRBD1 might be the D (5 bases). The CDR3 runs 14 residues. V lost 6 bases, J lost 5 bases, and 17 bases lay in between. CDR1 MNHNS and CDR2 SASEGT come from the germline V gene. The CDR3 DNA is TGTGCCAGCAGGACATTACAGGTCGCGCACGAGCAGTACTTC. It translates to CASRTLQVAHEQYF.

This clonotype was picked up many times. J is TRBJ1-5 and V is TRBV7-8; D remains unclear. Trimming cost V 2 bases and J 3 bases, with 14 bases left between them. CDR3 length: 16 amino acids. The germline V gene encodes CDR1 SGHVS and CDR2 FQNEAQ. The CDR3 reads CASSLSLSRSNQPQHF. Written as DNA, the CDR3 is TGTGCCAGCAGCTTATCTTTATCGAGATCCAATCAGCCCCAGCATTTT.